These T cell receptor beta chains were read from a single sample in a study of technical replicates of blood from a handful of donors. The method was immunoSEQ multiplex PCR; TCRdb's version includes in-frame clones alone and lacks a portion of them. The table has roughly 80,000 clones, roughly nine tenths seen once. The sequenced sample was T cells isolated from PBMCs. The receptor source for this set is a human donor in good health. Each CDR3 is given without its conserved first and last residue. Expanded clones get a size class; other rows say once, few or many, or leave the size out.

V gene	CDR3 length	J gene	clone size	CDR3 protein
TRBV15	11	TRBJ2-7	once	ATSTPGSYEQY
TRBV2	13	TRBJ2-3	NA	ASIGGLADTDTQY
TRBV6-5	11	TRBJ2-7	NA	ASSQNMNNEQY
TRBV4-1	11	TRBJ1-2	NA	ASSQDSVGGYT
TRBV27	13	TRBJ2-7	once	ASSFAPPGLNEQY
TRBV6-5	11	TRBJ2-2	NA	ASSDTNTGELF
TRBV29-1	15	TRBJ2-7	NA	SVEGPLAGELGYEQY
TRBV11-3	12	TRBJ2-7	NA	ASSLDSVNYEQY
TRBV5-1	16	TRBJ1-2	NA	ASSLVFDSPQYNYGYT
TRBV19	11	TRBJ2-5	NA	ASSRQDLETQY
TRBV10-1	10	TRBJ1-1	few	ASSDTFTEAF
TRBV6-6	12	TRBJ2-5	NA	ASSYDSHQETQY
TRBV2	11	TRBJ2-1	NA	ASSRQGYNEQF
TRBV28	12	TRBJ1-1	NA	ASSAGQGTAEAF
TRBV7-6	12	TRBJ2-7	NA	ASSLTSGAYEQY
TRBV6-1	13	TRBJ1-2	NA	ASSERTGPNYGYT
TRBV11-2	14	TRBJ2-5	NA	ASSLGVGRNQETQY
TRBV4-1	13	TRBJ2-7	NA	ASSQDSGGGYEQY
TRBV25-1	16	TRBJ2-2	NA	ASSEGGYRGSGAGELF
TRBV6-1	16	TRBJ2-1	few	ASSGGTLAGYYGDEQF
TRBV19	12	TRBJ1-5	NA	ASSQGQGNQPQH
TRBV6-5	12	TRBJ2-2	NA	ASSYDSNTGELF
TRBV9	12	TRBJ2-2	NA	ASSVGSTAGELF
TRBV6-5	13	TRBJ2-2	once	ASSPSGGYTGELF
TRBV9	13	TRBJ2-2	NA	ASSVRTSGIGELF
TRBV27	11	TRBJ2-1	NA	ASSWTGGNEQF
TRBV10-3	12	TRBJ2-7	NA	AISAGQSSYEQY
TRBV15	12	TRBJ2-7	NA	ATNQQGRSDEQY
TRBV28	13	TRBJ1-2	NA	ASSWDGQGSYGYT
TRBV2	12	TRBJ2-3	NA	ASRKLGSGDTQY
TRBV9	12	TRBJ2-3	NA	ASSLRGDTDTQY
TRBV13	12	TRBJ2-7	NA	ASAAGVSTYEQY
TRBV19	14	TRBJ1-5	NA	ASSIRMKRSTQPQH
TRBV29-1	10	TRBJ1-1	NA	SVRDRNTEAF
TRBV13	11	TRBJ2-7	once	ASSPGQGVEQY
TRBV6-5	12	TRBJ1-5	NA	ASSYSVGSQPQH
TRBV21-1	15	TRBJ1-6	NA	ASSKSPGGFYNSPLH
TRBV29-1	12	TRBJ2-3	NA	SGRSTGRADTQY
TRBV15	14	TRBJ2-1	NA	ATKWEGQEFFGEQF
TRBV7-9	7	TRBJ2-3	NA	ASSDKRE
TRBV9	11	TRBJ2-3	NA	ASSVSGGDTQY
TRBV25-1	10	TRBJ2-7	NA	ASSGTTVEKY
TRBV6-5	13	TRBJ2-7	NA	ASSRGQGETHEQY
TRBV5-4	14	TRBJ2-3	NA	ASTQDGGTLSDTQY
TRBV5-1	12	TRBJ2-2	NA	ASSFTGDTGELF
TRBV6-9	9	TRBJ2-7	NA	ASSFYYEQY
TRBV28	13	TRBJ1-1	NA	ASRPPGLSAQEAF
TRBV21-1	12	TRBJ2-7	NA	ASSPRRDSYEQY
TRBV18	11	TRBJ2-2	once	ASSPPDTGELF